This TCR beta chain is from a study of control samples from healthy donors and cancer patients. Sequenced by immunoSEQ multiplex PCR; TCRdb stores in-frame clones only, minus some. The table includes around 75,000 clones, approximately 84% detected once. Trimming took off 7 bases at V and 1 base at J, with 9 bases between the two ends. The CDR3 is 13 residues long. The germline V gene has CDR1 MNHEY and CDR2 SMNVEV (reference sequence). V gene TRBV27 combines with J gene TRBJ2-3, with a weak D call TRBD2 (6 bases). The sample consisted of blood. The receptor's source is a man aged 50-59 years in good health. The CDR3 coding sequence is TGTGCCAGCACCCCGGGGGGCACAGATACGCAGTATTTT. This gives the protein CASTPGGTDTQYF.